Following are 26 T cell receptor beta chains from one sample sequenced in a study of blood T cell repertoires in COVID-19. The protocol was immunoSEQ multiplex PCR, while the TCRdb copy is restricted to in-frame clones and leaves out a portion. This repertoire shows roughly 30,000 clones, 88% found once; its top ten account for approximately 6.2%. Sample: peripheral blood. The receptor source for this set is a human donor in a cohort sampled during active COVID-19.

The chain uses TRBV29-1 and TRBJ1-3; no clear D. Germline values: CDR1 SQVTM, CDR2 ANQGSEA. CDR3 length: 17 amino acids. V lost 0 bases and J 0 bases, leaving 15 bases between the germline ends. The CDR3 reads CSVEDPLPYDSGNTIYF. In DNA form, the CDR3 reads TGCAGCGTTGAAGATCCTCTCCCCTATGACTCTGGAAACACCATATATTTT.

The chain carries TRBV5-5 and TRBJ2-7; 8 bases fit TRBD1. The CDR3 covers 15 residues. Germline lookup yields CDR1 SGHKS and CDR2 YYEKEE (reference sequence). Trimming at V came to 4 bases and at J to 2 bases, leaving 8 bases not matched to a gene. CDR3 nucleotide sequence: TGTGCCAGCAGCCAAGAGACAGGGGTAGCCTACGAGCAGTACTTC. It codes for CASSQETGVAYEQYF.

The rearrangement joins TRBV28 to TRBJ1-4; D might be TRBD1 (6 bases). Trimming pared 11 bases from V and 3 bases from J, leaving 13 bases between. Germline V gene sequence: CDR1 MDHEN, CDR2 SYDVKM. The CDR3 runs 13 residues. The CDR3 sequence: CAARGPSNEKLFF. The CDR3 coding sequence is TGTGCCGCCAGGGGACCCTCTAATGAAAAACTGTTTTTT.

The chain employs TRBV21-1 and TRBJ2-7; the D segment call TRBD2 is taken from the table without a DNA check. TRBV21-1 is flagged as a pseudogene. The CDR3 runs 16 residues. The CDR3 loop is CASSKVLGRRPYEQYF. The CDR3 DNA sequence: TGTGCCAGCAGCAAAGTTCTCGGTCGGAGACCCTACGAGCAGTACTTC.

The V and J genes are TRBV4-2 and TRBJ2-7; TRBD2 matches at 7 bases. The CDR3 totals 16 residues. Germline CDR1 reads LGHNA; CDR2 reads YNFKEQ. V trimming: 0 bases; J trimming: 1 base; junction bases outside the gene matches: 6. CDR3 sequence reads: CASSQDRLAVSYEQYF. CDR3 coding DNA: TGTGCCAGCAGCCAAGATCGTCTAGCGGTATCCTACGAGCAGTACTTC.

The chain couples TRBV9 to TRBJ2-1; 7 bases are a match to TRBD2. Germline assignment: CDR1 SGDLS and CDR2 YYNGEE. J lost 0 bases, V lost 4 bases, and 4 bases had no gene match. The CDR3 contains 15 residues. For the CDR3, the DNA is TGTGCCAGCAGCCCGCGGGGGACCTCCTACAATGAGCAGTTCTTC. Amino acid sequence: CASSPRGTSYNEQFF.

This chain uses TRBV27 with TRBJ2-1; D unresolved. V dropped 6 bases and J dropped 7 bases, with 19 bases sitting between them. CDR1 is MNHEY and CDR2 is SMNVEV in the germline V gene (reference sequence). The CDR3 contains 15 residues. This chain's CDR3 is CASSPRVWMRNEQFF. The CDR3 DNA reads as TGTGCCAGCAGCCCCCGAGTGTGGATGAGGAATGAGCAGTTCTTC.

This clone was counted only a few times. The chain is built from TRBV29-1 and TRBJ1-1, with TRBD1 as a possible D gene (6 bases). The V gene's germline CDR1 is SQVTM and CDR2 ANQGSEA. Trimming pared 4 bases from V and 3 bases from J, leaving 21 bases between. The length of the CDR3 is 16 residues. CDR3: CSVGGLQGPTDTEAFF. CDR3 in DNA: TGCAGCGTTGGAGGGCTACAGGGACCCACGGACACTGAAGCTTTCTTT.

The chain has TRBV5-5 and TRBJ2-5; TRBD1 aligns across 10 bases. Germline trimming cut 4 bases from V and 11 bases from J; bases unmatched to any gene: 8. The CDR3 contains 13 residues. Germline V lookup: CDR1 SGHKS, CDR2 YYEKEE (reference sequence). The CDR3: CASSTDRGELQYF. CDR3 in DNA: TGTGCCAGCAGCACGGACAGGGGGGAATTGCAGTACTTC.

For the CDR3, the DNA is TGTGCCAGCAGCGTAGGGACTAGCGGGGGGTACGAGCAGTACTTC. Amino acids: CASSVGTSGGYEQYF. The chain couples TRBV9 to TRBJ2-7; 14 positions agree with TRBD2. This CDR3 spans 15 amino acids. The germline CDR1 and CDR2 sequences are SGDLS and YYNGEE. Trimming took 0 bases from V and 4 from J; bases not matched to a gene: 0.

The V and J genes are TRBV10-1 and TRBJ1-5; D gene uncertain. This CDR3 comprises 10 residues. CDR1 is WNHNN, CDR2 SYGVQD, per germline (reference sequence). CDR3 coding DNA: TGCCCACAGCGGTGGAAGCCCCAGCATTTT. It specifies CPQRWKPQHF.

This chain uses TRBV4-3 with TRBJ1-1, with TRBD1 as a possible D gene (5 bases). This CDR3 is built from 18 residues. In germline, CDR1 is LGHNA, CDR2 YSLEER. Trimming took 1 base from V and 5 from J, leaving 23 bases between them. The CDR3 DNA follows: TGCGCCAGCAGCCAAGGCTCCCCGCGGCCGGGGGGGAGGACTGAAGCTTTCTTT. It codes for CASSQGSPRPGGRTEAFF.

This CDR3 is CASTKGGAGQETQYF. The CDR3 DNA follows: TGTGCCAGTACCAAAGGGGGGGCAGGTCAAGAGACCCAGTACTTC. The rearrangement uses TRBV19 and TRBJ2-5, with D tentatively TRBD2 (7 bases). This CDR3 has 15 amino acids. Deletions cut 7 bases from V and 2 bases from J, with 17 bases between. Germline V gene sequence: CDR1 LNHDA, CDR2 SQIVND (reference sequence).

This clone was counted once. This rearrangement joins TRBV2 to TRBJ2-2; tentative D call: TRBD2 (6 bases). CDR3 size: 15 residues. CDR1 and CDR2 (germline): SNHLY, FYNNEI. Deletions cut 2 bases from V and 5 bases from J, with 12 bases between. CDR3 DNA: TGTGCCAGCAGTGAACGAACGGGGGTGACCGGGGAGCTGTTTTTT. It specifies CASSERTGVTGELFF. Full variable domain (remainder filled in from reference TRBV2 and TRBJ2-2): EPEVTQTPSHQVTQMGQEVILRCVPISNHLYFYWYRQILGQKVEFLVSFYNNEISEKSEIFDDQFSVERPDGSNFTLKIRSTKLEDSAMYFCASSERTGVTGELFFGEGSRLTVL.

J is TRBJ2-3 and V is TRBV7-9, with TRBD1 matching 9 bases. Germline loops: CDR1 SEHNR, CDR2 FQNEAQ (reference sequence). CDR3 size: 13 residues. With 10 bases clipped from V and 4 bases from J, the junction kept 6 bases outside the gene matches. CDR3 nucleotides: TGTGCCATCCCGGGACAGGGACCAGATACGCAGTATTTT. Amino acid sequence: CAIPGQGPDTQYF.

This clone was detected only a few times. This sequence joins TRBV4-2 and TRBJ2-7, with D perhaps matching TRBD2 (6 bases). The CDR3 extends over 15 amino acids. Germline CDR1 reads LGHNA; CDR2 reads YNFKEQ. V dropped 1 base and J dropped 1 base, with 11 bases sitting between them. The CDR3 DNA sequence: TGTGCCAGCAGCCAAGGTCAGGAGGGGTCCTACGAGCAGTACTTC. It encodes CASSQGQEGSYEQYF.

This clone was observed once. V and J are TRBV5-1 and TRBJ2-3; D possibly corresponds to TRBD2 (6 bases). CDR3 length: 17 amino acids. Trimming took off 1 base at V and 1 base at J, with 16 bases between the two ends. Germline V gene data show CDR1 as SGHRS and CDR2 as YFSETQ. DNA for the CDR3: TGCGCCAGCAGCTTGTGGAAGGGCGGGGCACGCACAGATACGCAGTATTTT. It translates to CASSLWKGGARTDTQYF. Looking up the rest from reference TRBV5-1 and TRBJ2-3 gives the full variable domain: KAGVTQTPRYLIKTRGQQVTLSCSPISGHRSVSWYQQTPGQGLQFLFEYFSETQRNKGNFPGRFSGRQFSNSRSEMNVSTLELGDSALYLCASSLWKGGARTDTQYFGPGTRLTVL.

The chain joins TRBV9 to TRBJ1-4; no clear D gene. Germline V gene lookup returns CDR1 SGDLS and CDR2 YYNGEE. The CDR3 loop spans 15 amino acids. V lost 4 bases and J 0 bases, leaving 10 bases between the germline ends. CDR3 sequence: CASSRSHSTNEKLFF. In DNA form, the CDR3 reads TGTGCCAGCAGCCGGTCTCATTCAACTAATGAAAAACTGTTTTTT. The variable domain in full, with the rest retrieved from reference TRBV9 and TRBJ1-4, is DSGVTQTPKHLITATGQRVTLRCSPRSGDLSVYWYQQSLDQGLQFLIQYYNGEERAKGNILERFSAQQFPDLHSELNLSSLELGDSALYFCASSRSHSTNEKLFFGSGTQLSVL.

This clone was seen just once. The V gene is TRBV5-1, the J gene TRBJ1-2; no clear D. Germline CDR1 is SGHRS and CDR2 is YFSETQ. V dropped 4 bases and J dropped 5 bases, with 9 bases sitting between them. There are 12 residues in the CDR3. In DNA form, the CDR3 reads TGCGCCAGCAGCCCCCCAGGTTATGGCTACACCTTC. Translating gives CASSPPGYGYTF. The entire variable domain, with the rest obtained from reference TRBV5-1 and TRBJ1-2, is as follows: KAGVTQTPRYLIKTRGQQVTLSCSPISGHRSVSWYQQTPGQGLQFLFEYFSETQRNKGNFPGRFSGRQFSNSRSEMNVSTLELGDSALYLCASSPPGYGYTFGSGTRLTVV.

The rearrangement uses TRBV7-2 and TRBJ2-1; TRBD1 matches at 9 bases. Trimming took 1 base from V and 12 from J; bases not matched to a gene: 10. CDR3 length equals 15 residues. CDR1 and CDR2 (germline): SGHTA, FQGNSA. CDR3 DNA: TGTGCCAGCAGCTTAGGGGGTACAGGGGGCCTGGGGCAGTTCTTC. It translates to CASSLGGTGGLGQFF.

The V call is TRBV11-2, the J call TRBJ2-5, with TRBD2 matching 9 bases. J was trimmed by 3 bases and V by 1 base; bases with no gene match: 9. The CDR3 runs to 17 residues. The germline CDR1 and CDR2 sequences are SGHAT and FQNNGV. CDR3 bases: TGTGCCAGCAGCTTAGTGGCGGGGGGGTTGGGCAAAGAGACCCAGTACTTC. This gives the protein CASSLVAGGLGKETQYF.

A single count supports this clone. For the CDR3, the DNA is TGTGCCAGCAGCCGGACTAGCGGAGGGTCTTTTTCCTACAATGAGCAGTTCTTC. This sequence encodes CASSRTSGGSFSYNEQFF. The chain combines TRBV7-2 with TRBJ2-1, with 10 bases that match TRBD2. V lost 5 bases to trimming and J lost 1 base; unmatched junction nucleotides: 11. Germline loops: CDR1 SGHTA, CDR2 FQGNSA. The CDR3 loop spans 18 amino acids. Full variable domain (rest looked up from reference TRBV7-2 and TRBJ2-1): GAGVSQSPSNKVTEKGKDVELRCDPISGHTALYWYRQSLGQGLEFLIYFQGNSAPDKSGLPSDRFSAERTGGSVSTLTIQRTQQEDSAVYLCASSRTSGGSFSYNEQFFGPGTRLTVL.

This sequence joins TRBV5-1 and TRBJ2-2; 7 bases align to TRBD2. J was trimmed by 4 bases and V by 5 bases; bases with no gene match: 8. CDR1 is SGHRS, CDR2 YFSETQ, per germline. This CDR3 contains 15 residues. CDR3: CASRPEGGSTGELFF. DNA of the CDR3: TGCGCCAGCAGGCCGGAGGGCGGGAGCACCGGGGAGCTGTTTTTT.

The V call is TRBV3-1 (or the pseudogene TRBV3-2), the J call TRBJ2-3, with 10 nucleotides matching TRBD2. V shed 5 bases, J shed 3 bases, and the junction held 8 bases outside the gene matches. The CDR3 has 16 amino acids. The germline gives CDR1 LGHDT, CDR2 YNNKEL (reference sequence). The CDR3 protein is CASSYGAGGQTDTQYF. As DNA, the CDR3 is TGTGCCAGCAGCTACGGAGCGGGGGGGCAGACAGATACGCAGTATTTT.

This rearrangement joins TRBV20-1 to TRBJ2-5; D call uncertain. This CDR3 has 11 residues. V was clipped by 7 bases and J by 1 base, with 7 bases between them. The germline V gene has CDR1 DFQATT and CDR2 SNEGSKA (reference sequence). The CDR3 sequence: CSGQAQETQYF. The CDR3 DNA reads TGCAGTGGCCAAGCCCAAGAGACCCAGTACTTC.

This clone occurred once. V and J are TRBV19 and TRBJ2-3; D gene uncertain. This CDR3 region has 17 residues. Germline-derived CDR1 and CDR2 are LNHDA and SQIVND (reference sequence). V lost 7 bases and J 4 bases, leaving 24 bases between the germline ends. The DNA of the CDR3 is TGTGCCAGTACCTCATGGCCTTCTACGCTAGTCCCAGATACGCAGTATTTT. Protein sequence: CASTSWPSTLVPDTQYF.